The 3 T cell receptor beta chains in this list originate from one sample, sequenced in a study of PD-1 blockade in classical Hodgkin lymphoma. All patients experienced relapse after autologous stem cell transplantation, and brentuximab vedotin exposure was variable. Clones were read by immunoSEQ multiplex PCR, and TCRdb kept only the in-frame ones, dropping some. The sample shows 14,000 or so clones, 83% of them seen only once. Sample: peripheral blood mononuclear cells (PBMCs), taken at baseline. These receptor sequences come from a human donor with classical Hodgkin lymphoma.

The J gene is TRBJ1-6, the V gene TRBV28; TRBD1 matches 7 bases. Trimming cost V 4 bases and J 9 bases; bases outside gene matches: 15. This CDR3 has 17 residues. Germline loops: CDR1 MDHEN, CDR2 SYDVKM. The CDR3 coding sequence is TGTGCCAGCAGTTCCATTTCGGACAGGACCCTACTTTCACCCCTCCACTTT. This translates into CASSSISDRTLLSPLHF.

The chain carries TRBV7-9 and TRBJ1-1; D perhaps matches TRBD1 (6 bases). This CDR3 spans 14 amino acids. V lost 5 bases, J lost 1 base, and 11 bases lay in between. Germline lookup yields CDR1 SEHNR and CDR2 FQNEAQ (reference sequence). Here the CDR3 reads CASSPTGKNTEAFF. CDR3 DNA: TGTGCCAGCAGCCCCACAGGGAAGAACACTGAAGCTTTCTTT.

The gene calls are TRBV19 and TRBJ1-4, with 11 bases fitting TRBD1. In germline, CDR1 is LNHDA, CDR2 SQIVND (reference sequence). This CDR3 contains 16 residues. With 6 bases clipped from V and 8 bases from J, the junction kept 11 bases outside the gene matches. CDR3 protein: CASRWGQGDFQEKLFF. DNA for the CDR3: TGTGCCAGTAGGTGGGGACAGGGGGATTTTCAGGAAAAACTGTTTTTT.